The 5 T cell receptor beta chains in this list originate from one sample, sequenced in a study of vaccination and CD4 T cells after COVID-19. Treatment here: approximately 10-day PBMC culture with coronavirus spike peptide pools or control peptides (ViraFEST assay). An unexposed donor provided the CD4+ T cells, which were collected before the COVID-19 pandemic (2011-2018). What these receptors recognize is not known. Scientists ran DNA taken from cultured CD4+ T cells through the Oncomine TCR Beta short-read assay for sequencing. TCRdb independently ran MiXCR on the PCR reads; one entry per CDR3 protein. This table holds some 8,900 distinct CDR3 sequences, about 48% found once. The sequencing sample was made of CD4+ T cells from blood, cultured in vitro. Receptors originate from a human donor in good health.

V and J are TRBV5-4 and TRBJ2-7, with a weak D call TRBD2 (6 bases). V was clipped by 3 bases and J by 0 bases, with 10 bases between them. CDR1 is SGHNT, CDR2 YYREEE, per germline (reference sequence). The CDR3 spans 14 residues. The CDR3 DNA follows: TGTGCCAGCAGCTCGCCCGGGAGCTCCTACGAGCAGTACTTC. As protein: CASSSPGSSYEQYF.

The chain joins TRBV28 to TRBJ1-2; 7 nucleotides match TRBD1. V shed 7 bases and J 2 bases; nucleotides not matched to a gene: 7. CDR3 length: 14 amino acids. Germline CDR1 reads MDHEN; CDR2 reads SYDVKM. The CDR3 sequence is CASTNEGQNYGYTF. The DNA for the CDR3 is TGTGCCAGCACCAATGAGGGACAGAACTATGGCTACACCTTC.

The chain joins TRBV7-6 to TRBJ2-3, with TRBD1 matching over 7 bases. After removal of 5 bases from V and 0 bases from J, the junction contained 2 bases not matched to a gene. The CDR3 consists of 14 residues. Per germline, CDR1 SGHVS and CDR2 FNYEAQ. The chain's CDR3 is CASSQGGSTDTQYF. In DNA form, the CDR3 reads TGTGCCAGCAGCCAAGGGGGCAGCACAGATACGCAGTATTTT.

This clonotype was observed a handful of times. The chain has TRBV6-4 and TRBJ2-2; 11 bases are shared with TRBD1. Germline lookup yields CDR1 MRHNA and CDR2 SNTAGT. The CDR3 runs 15 residues. The J segment lost 3 bases and the V segment lost 4 bases, leaving 1 base of the junction unmatched. The DNA for the CDR3 is TGTGCCAGCAGTGGGACAGGGGGCCACACCGGGGAGCTGTTTTTT. Translating it yields CASSGTGGHTGELFF.

This clonotype was seen a few times. The gene calls are TRBV6-2 or TRBV6-3 and TRBJ1-6, with 7 bases that match TRBD1. Trimming cost V 8 bases and J 7 bases; bases outside gene matches: 11. Germline V lookup: CDR1 MNHEY, CDR2 SVGEGT. This CDR3 has 15 residues. CDR3 nucleotide sequence: TGTGCCAGCCGCAACCCCGGGACAGAAAATTCACCCCTCCACTTT. Translated: CASRNPGTENSPLHF.